Given below is one TCR beta chain in context. The antigen remains undetermined. Symptoms, serum thyroxine and TRAb, thyroid ultrasound, and orbital computed tomography formed the diagnostic basis. This sample is drawn from a study of Graves' ophthalmopathy and Graves' hyperthyroidism. Study-wide findings and caveats: Ophthalmopathy cases were distinguished from stable hyperthyroidism by a 13-signature model, reaching 87.88% sensitivity and roughly 80% specificity. Most thyroid clonotypes expanded beyond 0.001 frequency were also found in blood.

The CDR3 length is 15 residues. CDR1 MNHEY and CDR2 SVGAGI come from the germline V gene. V was cut by 5 bases and J by 13 bases, with 24 bases left in between. The authors amplified TCR beta CDR3 regions, and they did so from RNA transcripts for repertoire sequencing. HTBI primers served in a first-round RT-PCR, which a second-round multiplex PCR followed. TCRdb processed the multiplex PCR reads anew with MiXCR; each CDR3 protein has one entry. The table lists 450,000 to 600,000 distinct CDR3 sequences, less than 40% of them singletons. Source material: peripheral blood or thyroid tissue (not recorded which). The chain joins TRBV6-5 to TRBJ1-5, with D possibly being TRBD1 (6 bases). The sequence derives from an adult man with Graves' hyperthyroidism. The CDR3 DNA reads as TGTGCCAGCAGTGTCATACAGGGAGCACCTGAAGGGCAGCATTTT. This translates into CASSVIQGAPEGQHF.